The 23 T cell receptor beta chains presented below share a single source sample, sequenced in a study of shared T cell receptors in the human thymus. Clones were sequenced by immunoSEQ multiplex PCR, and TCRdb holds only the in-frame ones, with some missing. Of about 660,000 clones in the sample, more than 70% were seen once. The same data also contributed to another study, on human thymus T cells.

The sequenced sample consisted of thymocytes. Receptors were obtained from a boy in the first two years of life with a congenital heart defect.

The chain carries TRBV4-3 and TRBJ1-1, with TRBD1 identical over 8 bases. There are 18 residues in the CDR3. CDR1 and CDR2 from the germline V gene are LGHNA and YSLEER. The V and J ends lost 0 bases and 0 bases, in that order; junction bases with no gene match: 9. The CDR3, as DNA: TGCGCCAGCAGCCAAGATCTTGGGGGACAGGCCCTGAACACTGAAGCTTTCTTT. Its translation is CASSQDLGGQALNTEAFF.

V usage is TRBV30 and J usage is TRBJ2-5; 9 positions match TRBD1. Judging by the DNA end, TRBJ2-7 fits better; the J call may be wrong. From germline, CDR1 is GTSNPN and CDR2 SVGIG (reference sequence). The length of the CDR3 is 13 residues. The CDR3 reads CAWKTGGTYEQYF. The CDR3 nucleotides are TGTGCCTGGAAGACAGGGGGGACCTACGAGCAGTACTTC.

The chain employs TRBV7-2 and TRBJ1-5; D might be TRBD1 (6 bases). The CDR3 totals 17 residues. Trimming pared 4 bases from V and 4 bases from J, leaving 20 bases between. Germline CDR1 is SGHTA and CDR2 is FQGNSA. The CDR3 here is CASSYGIQGPRNQPQHF. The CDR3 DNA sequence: TGTGCCAGCAGCTATGGGATCCAGGGGCCCCGGAATCAGCCCCAGCATTTT.

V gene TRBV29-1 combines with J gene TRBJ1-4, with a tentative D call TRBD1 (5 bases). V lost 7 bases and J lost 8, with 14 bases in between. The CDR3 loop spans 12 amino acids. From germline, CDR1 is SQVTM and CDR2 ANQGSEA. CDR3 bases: TGCAGCGCAGGGCCGCCGGAGGAAAAACTGTTTTTT. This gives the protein CSAGPPEEKLFF.

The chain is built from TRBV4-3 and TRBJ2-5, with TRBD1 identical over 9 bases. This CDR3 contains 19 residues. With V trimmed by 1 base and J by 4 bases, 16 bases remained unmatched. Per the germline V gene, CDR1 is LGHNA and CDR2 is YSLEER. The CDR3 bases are TGCGCCAGCAGCCAAGGGGGGCCCCCAAACAGGGGGCTAAGAGAGACCCAGTACTTC. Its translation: CASSQGGPPNRGLRETQYF.

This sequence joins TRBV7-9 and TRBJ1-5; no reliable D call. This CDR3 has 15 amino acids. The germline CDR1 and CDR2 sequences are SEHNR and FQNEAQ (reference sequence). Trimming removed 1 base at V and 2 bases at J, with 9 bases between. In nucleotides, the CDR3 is TGTGCCAGCAGCTTAGGCGGGTATGGCAATCAGCCCCAGCATTTT. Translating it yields CASSLGGYGNQPQHF.

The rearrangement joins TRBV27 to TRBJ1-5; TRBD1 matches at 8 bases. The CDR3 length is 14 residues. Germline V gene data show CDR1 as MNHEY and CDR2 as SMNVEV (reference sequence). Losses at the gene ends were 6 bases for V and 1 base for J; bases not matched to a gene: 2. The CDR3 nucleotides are TGTGCCAGCAGGAGACAGGGGAGCAATCAGCCCCAGCATTTT. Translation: CASRRQGSNQPQHF.

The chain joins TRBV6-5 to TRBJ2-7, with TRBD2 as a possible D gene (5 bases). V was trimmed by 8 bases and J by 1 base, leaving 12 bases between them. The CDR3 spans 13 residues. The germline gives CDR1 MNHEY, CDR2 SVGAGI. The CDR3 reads CASAGEGSYEQYF. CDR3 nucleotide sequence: TGTGCCAGCGCTGGCGAGGGATCCTACGAGCAGTACTTC.

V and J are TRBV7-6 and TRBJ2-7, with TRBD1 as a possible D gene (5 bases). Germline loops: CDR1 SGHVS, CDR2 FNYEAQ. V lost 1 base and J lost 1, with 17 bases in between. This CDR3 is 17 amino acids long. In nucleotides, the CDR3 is TGTGCCAGCAGCTTAGGGTATCAGACAAAGGGGTCCTACGAGCAGTACTTC. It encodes CASSLGYQTKGSYEQYF.

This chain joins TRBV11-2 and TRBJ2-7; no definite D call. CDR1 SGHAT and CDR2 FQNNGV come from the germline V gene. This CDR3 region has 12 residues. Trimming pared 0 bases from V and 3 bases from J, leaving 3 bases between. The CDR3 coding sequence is TGTGCCAGCAGCTTAGACAACTACGAGCAGTACTTC. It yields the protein CASSLDNYEQYF. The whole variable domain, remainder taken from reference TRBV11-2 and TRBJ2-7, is EAGVAQSPRYKIIEKRQSVAFWCNPISGHATLYWYQQILGQGPKLLIQFQNNGVVDDSQLPKDRFSAERLKGVDSTLKIQPAKLEDSAVYLCASSLDNYEQYFGPGTRLTVT.

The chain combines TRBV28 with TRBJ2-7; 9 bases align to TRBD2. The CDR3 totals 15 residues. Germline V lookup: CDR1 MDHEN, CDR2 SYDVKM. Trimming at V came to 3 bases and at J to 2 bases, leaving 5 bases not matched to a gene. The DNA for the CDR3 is TGTGCCAGCAGTTTTAGCGGGAGCCCTCCCTACGAGCAGTACTTC. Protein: CASSFSGSPPYEQYF. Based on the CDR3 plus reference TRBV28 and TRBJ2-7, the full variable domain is DVKVTQSSRYLVKRTGEKVFLECVQDMDHENMFWYRQDPGLGLRLIYFSYDVKMKEKGDIPEGYSVSREKKERFSLILESASTNQTSMYLCASSFSGSPPYEQYFGPGTRLTVT.

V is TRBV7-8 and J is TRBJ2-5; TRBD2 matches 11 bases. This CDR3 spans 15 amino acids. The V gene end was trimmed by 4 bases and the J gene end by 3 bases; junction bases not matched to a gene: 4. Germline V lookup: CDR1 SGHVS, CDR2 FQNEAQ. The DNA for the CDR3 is TGTGCCAGCAGCTCCTTTAGCGGGGGGGAAGAGACCCAGTACTTC. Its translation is CASSSFSGGEETQYF.

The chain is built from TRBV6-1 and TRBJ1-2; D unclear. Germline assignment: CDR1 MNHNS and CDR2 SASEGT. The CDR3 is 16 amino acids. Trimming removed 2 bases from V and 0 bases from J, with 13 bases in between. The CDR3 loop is CASSEPPRHSNYGYTF. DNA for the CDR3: TGTGCCAGCAGTGAACCTCCAAGACATTCTAACTATGGCTACACCTTC.

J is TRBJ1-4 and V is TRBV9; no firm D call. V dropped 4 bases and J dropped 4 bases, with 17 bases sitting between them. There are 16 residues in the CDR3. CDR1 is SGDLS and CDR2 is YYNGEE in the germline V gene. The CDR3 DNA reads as TGTGCCAGCAGCCCCAGGTGGCAGCCCAGTAATGAAAAACTGTTTTTT. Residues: CASSPRWQPSNEKLFF. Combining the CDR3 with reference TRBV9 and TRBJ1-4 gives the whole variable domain DSGVTQTPKHLITATGQRVTLRCSPRSGDLSVYWYQQSLDQGLQFLIQYYNGEERAKGNILERFSAQQFPDLHSELNLSSLELGDSALYFCASSPRWQPSNEKLFFGSGTQLSVL.

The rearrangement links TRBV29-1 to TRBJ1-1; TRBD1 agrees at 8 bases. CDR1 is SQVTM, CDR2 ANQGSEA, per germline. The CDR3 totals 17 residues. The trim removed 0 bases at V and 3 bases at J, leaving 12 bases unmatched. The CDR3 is CSVEDLHRGGVYTEAFF. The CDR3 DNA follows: TGCAGCGTTGAAGATCTGCACAGGGGGGGGGTATACACTGAAGCTTTCTTT.

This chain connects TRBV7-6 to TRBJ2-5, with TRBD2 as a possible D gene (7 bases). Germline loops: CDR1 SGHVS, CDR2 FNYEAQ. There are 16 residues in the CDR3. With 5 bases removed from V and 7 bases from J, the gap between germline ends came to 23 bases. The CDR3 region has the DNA TGTGCCAGCAGCACCGACCTAGGGGGGGTGCCAGGGACCCAGTACTTC. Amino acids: CASSTDLGGVPGTQYF.

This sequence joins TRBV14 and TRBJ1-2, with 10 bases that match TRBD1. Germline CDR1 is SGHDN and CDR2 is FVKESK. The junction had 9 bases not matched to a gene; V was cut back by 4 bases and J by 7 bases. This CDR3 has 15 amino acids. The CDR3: CASSRGTGEGGGYTF. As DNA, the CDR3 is TGTGCCAGCAGCCGCGGGACAGGGGAAGGCGGTGGCTACACCTTC.

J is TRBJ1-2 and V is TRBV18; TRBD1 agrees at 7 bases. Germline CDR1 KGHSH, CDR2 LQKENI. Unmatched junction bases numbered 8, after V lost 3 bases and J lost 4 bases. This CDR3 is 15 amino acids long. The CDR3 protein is CASSPPGQPTYGYTF. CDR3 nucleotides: TGTGCCAGCTCACCCCCGGGACAGCCTACCTATGGCTACACCTTC.

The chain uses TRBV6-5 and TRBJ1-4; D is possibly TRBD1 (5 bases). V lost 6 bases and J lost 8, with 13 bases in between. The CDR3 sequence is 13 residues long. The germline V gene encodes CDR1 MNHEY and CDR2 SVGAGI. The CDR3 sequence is CASSMGLVEKLFF. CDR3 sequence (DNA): TGTGCCAGCAGCATGGGACTAGTGGAAAAACTGTTTTTT.

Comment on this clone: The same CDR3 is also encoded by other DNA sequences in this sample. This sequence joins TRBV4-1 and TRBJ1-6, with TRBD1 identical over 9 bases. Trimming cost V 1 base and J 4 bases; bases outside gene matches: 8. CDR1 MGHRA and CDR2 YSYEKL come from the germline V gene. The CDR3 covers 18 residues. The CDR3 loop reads CASSQVGQGPFYNSPLHF. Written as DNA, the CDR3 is TGCGCCAGCAGCCAAGTGGGACAGGGCCCCTTTTATAATTCACCCCTCCACTTT.

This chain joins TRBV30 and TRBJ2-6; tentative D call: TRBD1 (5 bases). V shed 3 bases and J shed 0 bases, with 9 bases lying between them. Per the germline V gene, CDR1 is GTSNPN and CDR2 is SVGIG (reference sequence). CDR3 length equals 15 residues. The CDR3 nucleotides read TGTGCCTGGAGGCGCGACAGCTCTGGGGCCAACGTCCTGACTTTC. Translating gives CAWRRDSSGANVLTF. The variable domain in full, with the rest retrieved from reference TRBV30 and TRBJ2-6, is SQTIHQWPATLVQPVGSPLSLECTVEGTSNPNLYWYRQAAGRGLQLLFYSVGIGQISSEVPQNLSASRPQDRQFILSSKKLLLSDSGFYLCAWRRDSSGANVLTFGAGSRLTVL.

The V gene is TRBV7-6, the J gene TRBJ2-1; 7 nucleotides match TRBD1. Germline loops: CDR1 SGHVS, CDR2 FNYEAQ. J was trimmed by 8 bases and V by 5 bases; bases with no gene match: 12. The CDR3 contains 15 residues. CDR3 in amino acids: CASSDHLTGIHEQFF. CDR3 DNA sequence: TGTGCCAGCAGCGATCATTTGACAGGGATACATGAGCAGTTCTTC.

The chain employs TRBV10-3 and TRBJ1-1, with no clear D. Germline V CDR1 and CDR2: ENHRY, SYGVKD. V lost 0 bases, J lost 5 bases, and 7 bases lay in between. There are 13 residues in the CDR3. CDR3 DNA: TGTGCCATCAGTGAGTCAACTCCTACTGAAGCTTTCTTT. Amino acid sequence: CAISESTPTEAFF.